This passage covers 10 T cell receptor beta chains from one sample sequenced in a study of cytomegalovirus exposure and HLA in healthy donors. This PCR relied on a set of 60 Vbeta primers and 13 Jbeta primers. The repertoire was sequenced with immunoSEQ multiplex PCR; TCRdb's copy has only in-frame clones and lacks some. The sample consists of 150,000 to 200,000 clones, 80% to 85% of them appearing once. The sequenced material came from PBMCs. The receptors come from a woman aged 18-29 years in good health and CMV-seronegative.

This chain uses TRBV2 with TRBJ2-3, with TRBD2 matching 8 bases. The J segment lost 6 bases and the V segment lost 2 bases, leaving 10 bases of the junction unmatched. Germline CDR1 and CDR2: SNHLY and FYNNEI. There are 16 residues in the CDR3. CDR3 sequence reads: CASSESPGGRWDTQYF. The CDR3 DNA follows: TGTGCCAGCAGTGAATCCCCCGGCGGGAGGTGGGATACGCAGTATTTT.

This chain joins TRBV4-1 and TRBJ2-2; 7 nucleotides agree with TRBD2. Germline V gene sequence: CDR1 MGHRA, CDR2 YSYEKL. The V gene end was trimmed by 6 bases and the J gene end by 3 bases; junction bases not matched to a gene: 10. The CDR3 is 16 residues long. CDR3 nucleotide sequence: TGCGCCAGCAGTCGCCGTGCGCTAGCGGACACCGGGGAGCTGTTTTTT. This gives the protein CASSRRALADTGELFF.

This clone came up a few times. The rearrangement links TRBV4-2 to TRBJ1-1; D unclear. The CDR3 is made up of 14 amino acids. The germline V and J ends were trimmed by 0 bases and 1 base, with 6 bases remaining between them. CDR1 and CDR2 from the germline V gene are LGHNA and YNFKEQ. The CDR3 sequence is CASSQEEGNTEAFF. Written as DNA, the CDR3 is TGTGCCAGCAGCCAAGAGGAGGGGAACACTGAAGCTTTCTTT.

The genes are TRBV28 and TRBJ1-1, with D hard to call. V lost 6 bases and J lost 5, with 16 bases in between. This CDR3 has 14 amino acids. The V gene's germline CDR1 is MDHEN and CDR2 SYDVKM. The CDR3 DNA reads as TGTGCCAGCAGCCGCCCCGGGGTGGGGACTGAAGCTTTCTTT. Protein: CASSRPGVGTEAFF.

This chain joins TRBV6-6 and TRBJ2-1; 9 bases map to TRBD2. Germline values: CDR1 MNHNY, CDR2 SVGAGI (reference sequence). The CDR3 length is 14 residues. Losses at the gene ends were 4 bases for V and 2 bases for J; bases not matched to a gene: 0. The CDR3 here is CASSWTSAYNEQFF. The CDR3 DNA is TGTGCCAGCAGTTGGACTAGCGCCTACAATGAGCAGTTCTTC.

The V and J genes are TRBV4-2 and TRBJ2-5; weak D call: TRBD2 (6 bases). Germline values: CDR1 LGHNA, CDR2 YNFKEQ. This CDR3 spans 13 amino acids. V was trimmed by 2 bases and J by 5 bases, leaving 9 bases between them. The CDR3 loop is CASSQNRGETQYF. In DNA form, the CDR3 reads TGTGCCAGCAGCCAAAACCGGGGGGAGACCCAGTACTTC.

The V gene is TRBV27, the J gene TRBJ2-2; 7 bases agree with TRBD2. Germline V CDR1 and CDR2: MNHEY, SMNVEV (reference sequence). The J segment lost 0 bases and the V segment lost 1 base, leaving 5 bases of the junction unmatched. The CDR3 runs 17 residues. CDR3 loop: CASSLWTRPPNTGELFF. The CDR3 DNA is TGTGCCAGCAGTTTATGGACTAGACCTCCGAACACCGGGGAGCTGTTTTTT.

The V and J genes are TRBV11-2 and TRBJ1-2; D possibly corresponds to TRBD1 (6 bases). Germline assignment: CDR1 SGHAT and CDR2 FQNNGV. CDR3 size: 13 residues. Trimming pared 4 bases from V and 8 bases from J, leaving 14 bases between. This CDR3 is CASSSLARGGYTF. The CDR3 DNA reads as TGTGCCAGCAGCTCATTAGCTAGGGGGGGCTACACCTTC.

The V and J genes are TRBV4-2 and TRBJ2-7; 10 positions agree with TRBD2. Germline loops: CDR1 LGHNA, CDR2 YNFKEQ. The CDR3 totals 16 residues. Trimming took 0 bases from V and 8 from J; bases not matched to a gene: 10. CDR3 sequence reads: CASSQEASGSPVKQYF. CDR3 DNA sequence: TGTGCCAGCAGCCAAGAGGCTAGCGGGAGTCCTGTGAAGCAGTACTTC.

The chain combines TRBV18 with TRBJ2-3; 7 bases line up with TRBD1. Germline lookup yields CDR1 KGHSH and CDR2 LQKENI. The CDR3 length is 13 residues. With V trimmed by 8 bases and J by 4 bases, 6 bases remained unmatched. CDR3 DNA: TGTGCCAGCCGCGACAGGGATTCAGATACGCAGTATTTT. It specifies CASRDRDSDTQYF.